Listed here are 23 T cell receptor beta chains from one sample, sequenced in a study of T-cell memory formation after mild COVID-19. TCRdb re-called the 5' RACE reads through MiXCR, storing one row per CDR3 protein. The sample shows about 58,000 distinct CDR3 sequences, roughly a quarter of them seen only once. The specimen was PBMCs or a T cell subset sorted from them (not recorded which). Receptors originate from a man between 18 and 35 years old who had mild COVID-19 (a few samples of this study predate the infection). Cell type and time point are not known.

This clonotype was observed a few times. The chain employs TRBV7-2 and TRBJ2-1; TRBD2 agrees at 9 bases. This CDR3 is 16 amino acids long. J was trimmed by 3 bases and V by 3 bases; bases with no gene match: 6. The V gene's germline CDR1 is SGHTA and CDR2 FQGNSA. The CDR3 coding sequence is TGTGCCAGCAGCTTTCATAGCGGGGGAGGCTACAATGAGCAGTTCTTC. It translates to CASSFHSGGGYNEQFF.

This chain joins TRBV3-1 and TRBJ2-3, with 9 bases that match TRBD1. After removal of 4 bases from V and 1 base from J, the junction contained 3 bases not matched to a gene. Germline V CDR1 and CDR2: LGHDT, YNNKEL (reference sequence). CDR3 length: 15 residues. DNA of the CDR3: TGTGCCAGCAGCCCCCGGGACAGGGGCACAGATACGCAGTATTTT. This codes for CASSPRDRGTDTQYF.

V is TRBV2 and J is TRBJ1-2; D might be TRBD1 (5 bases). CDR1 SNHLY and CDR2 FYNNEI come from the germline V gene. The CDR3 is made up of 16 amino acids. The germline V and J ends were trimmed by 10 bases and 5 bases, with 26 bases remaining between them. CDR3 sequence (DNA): TGTGCCAACATCCCCCGGGACGGGATGGCAGGTTATGGCTACACCTTC. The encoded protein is CANIPRDGMAGYGYTF.

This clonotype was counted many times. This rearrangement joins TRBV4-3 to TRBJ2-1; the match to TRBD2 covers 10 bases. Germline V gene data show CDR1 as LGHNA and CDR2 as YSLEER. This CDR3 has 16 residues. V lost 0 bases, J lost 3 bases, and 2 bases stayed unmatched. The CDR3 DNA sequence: TGCGCCAGCAGCCAAGATCCTAGCGGGGGCTACAATGAGCAGTTCTTC. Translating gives CASSQDPSGGYNEQFF.

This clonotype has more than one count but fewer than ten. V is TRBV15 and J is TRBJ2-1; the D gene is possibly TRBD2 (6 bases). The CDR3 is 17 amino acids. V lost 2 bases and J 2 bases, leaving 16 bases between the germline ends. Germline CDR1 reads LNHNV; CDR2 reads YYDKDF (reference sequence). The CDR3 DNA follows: TGTGCCACCAGCAGACCGCGGGGTTCTTTAGCCTACAATGAGCAGTTCTTC. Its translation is CATSRPRGSLAYNEQFF.

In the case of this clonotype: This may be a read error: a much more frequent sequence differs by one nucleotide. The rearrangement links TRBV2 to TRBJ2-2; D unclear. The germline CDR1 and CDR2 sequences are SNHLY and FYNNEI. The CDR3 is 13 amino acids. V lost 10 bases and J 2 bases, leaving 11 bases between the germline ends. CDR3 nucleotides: TGTGCCATCCAGTACAGAAACACCGGGGAGCTGTTTTTT. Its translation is CAIQYRNTGELFF.

The CDR3 DNA reads as TGTGCCAGCTGTCTGGGGGACCACGAGCAGTACGTC. As protein: CASCLGDHEQYV. The rearrangement links TRBV7-9 to TRBJ2-7, with D possibly called TRBD1 or TRBD2 (5 bases each). This CDR3 comprises 12 residues. Trimming shortened V by 8 bases and J by 5 bases, and 13 bases separated the two germline ends. In germline, CDR1 is SEHNR, CDR2 FQNEAQ (reference sequence).

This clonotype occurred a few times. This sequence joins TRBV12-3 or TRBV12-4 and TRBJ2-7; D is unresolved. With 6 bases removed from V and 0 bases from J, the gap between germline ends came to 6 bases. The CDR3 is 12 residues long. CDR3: CASSSISYEQYF. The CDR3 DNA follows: TGTGCCAGCAGCTCAATCTCCTACGAGCAGTACTTC.

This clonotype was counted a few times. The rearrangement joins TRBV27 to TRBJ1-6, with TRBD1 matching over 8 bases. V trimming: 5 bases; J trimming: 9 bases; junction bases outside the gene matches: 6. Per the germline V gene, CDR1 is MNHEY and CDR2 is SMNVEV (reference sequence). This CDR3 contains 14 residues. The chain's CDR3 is CASSPDRGFSPLHF. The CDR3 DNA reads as TGTGCCAGCAGTCCCGACAGGGGCTTTTCACCCCTCCACTTT.

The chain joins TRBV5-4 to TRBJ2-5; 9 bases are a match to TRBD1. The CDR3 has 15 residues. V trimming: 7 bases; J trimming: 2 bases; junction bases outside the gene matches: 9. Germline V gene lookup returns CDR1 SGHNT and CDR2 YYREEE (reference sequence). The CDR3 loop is CASGNLDRGQETQYF. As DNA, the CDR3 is TGTGCCAGCGGGAACTTGGACAGGGGACAAGAGACCCAGTACTTC.

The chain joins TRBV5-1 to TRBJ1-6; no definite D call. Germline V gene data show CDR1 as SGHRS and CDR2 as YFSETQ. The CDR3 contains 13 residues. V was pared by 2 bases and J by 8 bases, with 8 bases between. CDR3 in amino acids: CASSFLSDSPLHF. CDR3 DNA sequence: TGCGCCAGCAGCTTCCTTTCGGATTCACCCCTCCACTTT.

The CDR3 region is CASSYGGSTQYF. CDR3 sequence (DNA): TGTGCCAGCAGTTACGGGGGTTCCACGCAGTATTTT. The rearrangement links TRBV6-2 or TRBV6-3 to TRBJ2-3; D assignment may be TRBD1 or TRBD2 (5 bases each). Trimming pared 2 bases from V and 9 bases from J, leaving 9 bases between. Germline CDR1 reads MNHEY; CDR2 reads SVGEGT. The CDR3 totals 12 residues.

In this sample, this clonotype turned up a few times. CDR3 sequence: CASSSSGGATSDTQYF. The CDR3 coding sequence is TGTGCCAGCAGTTCTAGCGGGGGGGCCACCTCAGATACGCAGTATTTT. V is TRBV6-5 and J is TRBJ2-3; 12 nucleotides align to TRBD2. Trimming removed 4 bases from V and 4 bases from J; junction bases left unmatched: 6. Per germline, CDR1 MNHEY and CDR2 SVGAGI. The CDR3 consists of 16 residues.

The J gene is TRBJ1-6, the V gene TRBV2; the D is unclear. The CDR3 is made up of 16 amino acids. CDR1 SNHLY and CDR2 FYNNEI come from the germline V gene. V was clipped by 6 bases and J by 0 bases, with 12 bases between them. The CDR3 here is CASRVGSSSYNSPLHF. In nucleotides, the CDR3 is TGTGCCAGCAGGGTCGGCTCCAGCTCCTATAATTCACCCCTCCACTTT.

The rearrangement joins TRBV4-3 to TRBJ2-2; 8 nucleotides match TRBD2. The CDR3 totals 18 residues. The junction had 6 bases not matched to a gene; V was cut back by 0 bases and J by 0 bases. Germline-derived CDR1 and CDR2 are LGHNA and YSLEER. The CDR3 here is CASSQDPSGGTNTGELFF. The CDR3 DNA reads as TGCGCCAGCAGCCAAGATCCCAGCGGGGGAACGAACACCGGGGAGCTGTTTTTT.

For the CDR3, the DNA is TGTGCCAGCAGATCAACGCACGAGCAGTACTTC. Amino acid sequence: CASRSTHEQYF. The genes are TRBV7-6 and TRBJ2-7; D remains ambiguous. The length of the CDR3 is 11 residues. The germline V gene has CDR1 SGHVS and CDR2 FNYEAQ. V was cut by 6 bases and J by 5 bases, with 8 bases left in between.

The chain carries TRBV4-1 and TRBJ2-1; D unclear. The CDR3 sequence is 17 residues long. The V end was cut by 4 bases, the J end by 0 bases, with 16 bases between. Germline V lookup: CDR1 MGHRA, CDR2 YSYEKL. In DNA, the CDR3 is TGCGCCAGCAGCCGAGACCTTCGACTTAGCTCCTACAATGAGCAGTTCTTC. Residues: CASSRDLRLSSYNEQFF.

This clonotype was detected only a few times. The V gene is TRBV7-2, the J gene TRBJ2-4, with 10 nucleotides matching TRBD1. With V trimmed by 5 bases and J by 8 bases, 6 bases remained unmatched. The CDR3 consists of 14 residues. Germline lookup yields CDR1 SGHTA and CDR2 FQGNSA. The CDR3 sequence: CASSRDRGWDIQYF. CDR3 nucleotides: TGTGCCAGCAGCCGGGACAGGGGTTGGGACATTCAGTACTTC.

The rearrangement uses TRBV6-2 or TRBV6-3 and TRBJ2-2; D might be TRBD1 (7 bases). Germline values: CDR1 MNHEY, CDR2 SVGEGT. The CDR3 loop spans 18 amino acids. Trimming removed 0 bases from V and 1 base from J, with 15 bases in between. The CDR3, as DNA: TGTGCCAGCAGTTACTCGATGTGGGGGGACAGGAACACCGGGGAGCTGTTTTTT. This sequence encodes CASSYSMWGDRNTGELFF.

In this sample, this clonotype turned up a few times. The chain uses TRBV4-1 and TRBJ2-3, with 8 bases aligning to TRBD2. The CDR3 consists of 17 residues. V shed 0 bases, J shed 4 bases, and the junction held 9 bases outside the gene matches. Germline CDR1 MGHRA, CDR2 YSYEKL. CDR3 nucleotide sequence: TGCGCCAGCAGCCAAGAAGGTTCGGCTAGCGGGTCAGATACGCAGTATTTT. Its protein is CASSQEGSASGSDTQYF.

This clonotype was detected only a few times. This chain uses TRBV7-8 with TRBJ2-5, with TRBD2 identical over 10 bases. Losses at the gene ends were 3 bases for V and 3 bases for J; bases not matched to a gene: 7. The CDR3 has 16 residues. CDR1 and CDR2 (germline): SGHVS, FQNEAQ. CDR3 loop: CASSFLRTSGKETQYF. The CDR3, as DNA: TGTGCCAGCAGCTTCTTAAGGACTAGCGGCAAAGAGACCCAGTACTTC.

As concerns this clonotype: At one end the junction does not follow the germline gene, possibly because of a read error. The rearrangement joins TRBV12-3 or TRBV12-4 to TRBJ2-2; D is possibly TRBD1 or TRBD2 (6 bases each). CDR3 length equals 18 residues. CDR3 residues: CASSLTRDWGPNAGELFF. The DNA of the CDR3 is TGTGCCAGCAGTTTGACCCGGGACTGGGGGCCGAACGCCGGGGAGCTGTTTTTT.

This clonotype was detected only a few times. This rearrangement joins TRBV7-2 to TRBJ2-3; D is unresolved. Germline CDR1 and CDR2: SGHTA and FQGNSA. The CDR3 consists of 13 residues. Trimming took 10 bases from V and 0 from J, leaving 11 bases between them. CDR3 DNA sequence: TGTGCCACCTCGACATATAGCACAGATACGCAGTATTTT. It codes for CATSTYSTDTQYF. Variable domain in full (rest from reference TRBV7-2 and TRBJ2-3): GAGVSQSPSNKVTEKGKDVELRCDPISGHTALYWYRQSLGQGLEFLIYFQGNSAPDKSGLPSDRFSAERTGGSVSTLTIQRTQQEDSAVYLCATSTYSTDTQYFGPGTRLTVL.